This T cell receptor (beta chain) is from a study of T cells after yellow fever vaccination. General study findings and limits: Post-booster samples contained most primary-vaccination clones (approximately 97% CD4, roughly 88% CD8). Some clonotypes, a small share, were shared between CD4 and CD8 compartments.

A note on this clonotype: Antigen specificity is unknown.

The CDR3 has 14 residues. Germline V CDR1 and CDR2: ENHRY, SYGVKD. With 5 bases clipped from V and 2 bases from J, the junction kept 6 bases outside the gene matches. TCRdb processed the 5' RACE reads anew with MiXCR; each CDR3 protein has one entry. This table has 200,000 to 250,000 distinct CDR3 sequences, 6.9% appearing once. The sequencing used CD4+ T cells sorted from PBMCs, collected 15 days after the yellow fever booster vaccination. This TCR was sampled from a man aged 25-40 years who received the YFV17D yellow fever vaccine. The J gene is TRBJ2-7, the V gene TRBV10-3, with 7 bases aligning to TRBD1. As DNA, the CDR3 is TGTGCCATCAGTCGACAGGGTTCTACCTACGAGCAGTACTTC. The encoded protein is CAISRQGSTYEQYF.